These 11 T cell receptor beta chains originate from one sample sequenced in a study of patients and donors after allogeneic stem cell transplantation. TCRdb called the RT-PCR reads again in MiXCR, with one record for every CDR3 protein. The table includes about a million distinct CDR3 sequences, more than 15% detected once. Sequenced material: blood, either unsorted or a sorted T cell fraction (not recorded which). The receptors derive from a human donor who was either an allogeneic HSCT recipient or a stem cell or donor lymphocyte infusion donor (not recorded which). It is not recorded whose cells these are; they may come from a transplant donor.

This chain links TRBV25-1 with TRBJ1-5, with 8 bases identical to TRBD1. The CDR3 extends over 16 amino acids. Losses at the gene ends were 2 bases for V and 0 bases for J; bases not matched to a gene: 3. Germline V CDR1 and CDR2: MGHDK, SYGVNS. The CDR3 DNA is TGTGCCAGCAGTGAAACAGGGGGTTGTAGCAATCAGCCCCAGCATTTT. This codes for CASSETGGCSNQPQHF.

V is TRBV6-1 and J is TRBJ2-3; the D gene could be TRBD1 or TRBD2 (5 bases each). V was clipped by 4 bases and J by 4 bases, with 15 bases between them. The germline V gene encodes CDR1 MNHNS and CDR2 SASEGT. The CDR3 runs to 15 residues. CDR3 in amino acids: CASSAPGPAPDTQYF. Here the CDR3 DNA reads TGTGCCAGCAGTGCCCCGGGGCCGGCCCCAGATACGCAGTATTTT.

J is TRBJ2-7 and V is TRBV7-9, with 8 bases aligning to TRBD2. CDR1 and CDR2 (germline): SEHNR, FQNEAQ (reference sequence). The trim removed 7 bases at V and 3 bases at J, leaving 5 bases unmatched. The CDR3 runs 13 residues. Here the CDR3 reads CASKRLASYEQYF. In DNA, the CDR3 is TGTGCCAGCAAACGACTAGCGAGCTACGAGCAGTACTTC.

A few counts support this clonotype. The chain couples TRBV7-2 to TRBJ1-2; 8 bases fit TRBD1. Germline V gives CDR1 SGHTA, CDR2 FQGNSA. The length of the CDR3 is 16 residues. The J segment lost 8 bases and the V segment lost 5 bases, leaving 16 bases of the junction unmatched. Written as DNA, the CDR3 is TGTGCCAGCAGCGCGGTGATTTCAGGGGGCGTTTGGGGCTACACCTTC. Amino acid sequence: CASSAVISGGVWGYTF.

A few counts support this clonotype. The chain couples TRBV13 to TRBJ2-4; 10 nucleotides line up with TRBD2. The CDR3 is 17 residues long. Losses at the gene ends were 1 base for V and 0 bases for J; bases not matched to a gene: 3. Germline V lookup: CDR1 PRHDT, CDR2 FYEKMQ (reference sequence). DNA for the CDR3: TGTGCCAGCAGCTTAGTCGCTAGCGGGAGAGCCAAAAACATTCAGTACTTC. This sequence encodes CASSLVASGRAKNIQYF. The whole variable domain, remainder taken from reference TRBV13 and TRBJ2-4, is AAGVIQSPRHLIKEKRETATLKCYPIPRHDTVYWYQQGPGQDPQFLISFYEKMQSDKGSIPDRFSAQQFSDYHSELNMSSLELGDSALYFCASSLVASGRAKNIQYFGAGTRLSVL.

The rearrangement joins TRBV2 to TRBJ2-3; D may be TRBD2 (5 bases). CDR1 and CDR2 (germline): SNHLY, FYNNEI. The V gene lost 7 bases and the J gene lost 5 bases, with 16 bases spanning the gap. This CDR3 has 14 residues. The DNA of the CDR3 is TGTGCCAGCATAGGTATTAGCGCCCAAGATACGCAGTATTTT. It yields the protein CASIGISAQDTQYF.

This sequence joins TRBV5-1 and TRBJ2-1; tentatively, D is TRBD1 (6 bases). CDR1 is SGHRS and CDR2 is YFSETQ in the germline V gene. Trimming took off 6 bases at V and 2 bases at J, with 12 bases between the two ends. This CDR3 is built from 14 residues. CDR3 loop: CASMRAGAYNEQFF. CDR3 coding DNA: TGCGCCAGCATGCGGGCAGGGGCCTACAATGAGCAGTTCTTC.

The chain carries TRBV7-2 and TRBJ2-5; D is possibly TRBD1 (6 bases). There are 13 residues in the CDR3. V shed 4 bases and J shed 3 bases, with 9 bases lying between them. CDR1 SGHTA and CDR2 FQGNSA come from the germline V gene. CDR3 residues: CASSSGTKETQYF. The DNA of the CDR3 is TGTGCCAGCAGCTCCGGGACAAAAGAGACCCAGTACTTC.

The gene calls are TRBV4-3 and TRBJ1-1, with 9 bases matching TRBD1. V was clipped by 1 base and J by 4 bases; unmatched bases: 7. The CDR3 has 16 residues. CDR1 is LGHNA and CDR2 is YSLEER in the germline V gene. The DNA for the CDR3 is TGCGCCAGCAGCCAAGCCTACCACAGGGGGCCCACTGAAGCTTTCTTT. Encoded protein: CASSQAYHRGPTEAFF.

This clonotype has a handful of counts. The chain couples TRBV20-1 to TRBJ2-1, with a tentative D call TRBD2 (6 bases). CDR1 and CDR2 (germline): DFQATT, SNEGSKA (reference sequence). This CDR3 is 16 amino acids long. Trimming took off 1 base at V and 4 bases at J, with 17 bases between the two ends. CDR3 sequence: CSARVPGTSPYNEQFF. The CDR3 DNA is TGCAGTGCTAGAGTTCCCGGGACTTCCCCTTACAATGAGCAGTTCTTC.

This chain connects TRBV4-1 to TRBJ2-5; unclear D gene. Germline CDR1 and CDR2: MGHRA and YSYEKL. The V end lost 4 bases, the J end lost 2 bases, and 14 bases lay between the germline ends. CDR3 size: 15 residues. CDR3 coding DNA: TGCGCCAGCAGCCGCGGCCCCGGACCGCAAGAGACCCAGTACTTC. It yields the protein CASSRGPGPQETQYF.